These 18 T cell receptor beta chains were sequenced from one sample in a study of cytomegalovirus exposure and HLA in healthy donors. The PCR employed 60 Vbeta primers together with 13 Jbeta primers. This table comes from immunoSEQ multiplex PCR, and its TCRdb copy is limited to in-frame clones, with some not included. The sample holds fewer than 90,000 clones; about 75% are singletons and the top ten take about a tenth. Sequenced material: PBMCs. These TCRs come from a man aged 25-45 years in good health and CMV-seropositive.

CDR3 residues: CASSRPATNEKLFF. The DNA for the CDR3 is TGCGCCAGCAGCCGCCCAGCAACTAATGAAAAACTGTTTTTT. J is TRBJ1-4 and V is TRBV4-1; no clear D. CDR1 is MGHRA, CDR2 YSYEKL, per germline. The CDR3 consists of 14 residues. Trimming pared 4 bases from V and 0 bases from J, leaving 6 bases between.

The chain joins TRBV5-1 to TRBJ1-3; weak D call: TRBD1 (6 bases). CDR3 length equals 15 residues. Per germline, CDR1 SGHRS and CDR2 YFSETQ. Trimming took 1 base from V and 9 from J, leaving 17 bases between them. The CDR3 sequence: CASSLRAGAQGTIYF. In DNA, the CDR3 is TGCGCCAGCAGCTTGAGGGCAGGGGCCCAGGGCACCATATATTTT.

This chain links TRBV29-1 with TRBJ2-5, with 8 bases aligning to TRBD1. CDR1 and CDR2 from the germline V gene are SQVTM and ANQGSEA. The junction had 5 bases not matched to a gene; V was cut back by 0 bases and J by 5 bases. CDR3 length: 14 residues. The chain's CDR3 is CSVEDRRGRETQYF. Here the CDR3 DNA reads TGCAGCGTTGAAGATCGCAGGGGGCGGGAGACCCAGTACTTC.

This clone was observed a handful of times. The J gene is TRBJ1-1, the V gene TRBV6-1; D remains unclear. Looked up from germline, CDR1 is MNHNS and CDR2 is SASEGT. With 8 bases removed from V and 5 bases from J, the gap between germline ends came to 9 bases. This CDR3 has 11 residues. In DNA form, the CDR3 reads TGTGCCAGCCCCCGGGAAACTGAAGCTTTCTTT. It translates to CASPRETEAFF.

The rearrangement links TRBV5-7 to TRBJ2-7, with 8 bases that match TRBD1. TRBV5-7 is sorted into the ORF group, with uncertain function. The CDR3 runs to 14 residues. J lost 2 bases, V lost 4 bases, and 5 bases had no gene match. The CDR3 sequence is CASSAGRGPYEQYF. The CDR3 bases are TGTGCCAGCAGCGCGGGCAGGGGGCCCTACGAGCAGTACTTC.

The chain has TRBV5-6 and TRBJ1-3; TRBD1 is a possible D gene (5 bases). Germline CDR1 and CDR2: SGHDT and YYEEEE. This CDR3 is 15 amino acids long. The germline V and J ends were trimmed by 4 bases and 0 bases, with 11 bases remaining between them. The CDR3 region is CASSLTAYSGNTIYF. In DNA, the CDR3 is TGTGCCAGCAGCCTGACAGCTTACTCTGGAAACACCATATATTTT.

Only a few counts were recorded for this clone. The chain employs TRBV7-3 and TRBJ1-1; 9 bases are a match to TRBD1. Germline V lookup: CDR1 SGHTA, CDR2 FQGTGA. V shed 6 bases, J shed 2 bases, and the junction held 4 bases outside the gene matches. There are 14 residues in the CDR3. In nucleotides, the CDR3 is TGTGCCAGCAGGACGGGACAGGGTAACACTGAAGCTTTCTTT. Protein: CASRTGQGNTEAFF.

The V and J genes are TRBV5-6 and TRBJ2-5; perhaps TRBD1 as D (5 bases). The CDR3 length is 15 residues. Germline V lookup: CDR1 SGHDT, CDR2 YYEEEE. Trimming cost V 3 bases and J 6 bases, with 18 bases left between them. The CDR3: CASSWDPGHSKTQYF. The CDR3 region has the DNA TGTGCCAGCAGCTGGGATCCAGGACACTCGAAGACCCAGTACTTC. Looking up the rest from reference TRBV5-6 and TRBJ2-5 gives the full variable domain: DAGVTQSPTHLIKTRGQQVTLRCSPKSGHDTVSWYQQALGQGPQFIFQYYEEEERQRGNFPDRFSGHQFPNYSSELNVNALLLGDSALYLCASSWDPGHSKTQYFGPGTRLLVL.

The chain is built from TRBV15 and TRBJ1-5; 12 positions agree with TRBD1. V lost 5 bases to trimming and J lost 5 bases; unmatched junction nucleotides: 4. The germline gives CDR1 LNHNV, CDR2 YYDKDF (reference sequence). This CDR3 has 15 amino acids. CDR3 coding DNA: TGTGCCACCAGCGGGGGACAGGGGGCCTATCAGCCCCAGCATTTT. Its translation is CATSGGQGAYQPQHF.

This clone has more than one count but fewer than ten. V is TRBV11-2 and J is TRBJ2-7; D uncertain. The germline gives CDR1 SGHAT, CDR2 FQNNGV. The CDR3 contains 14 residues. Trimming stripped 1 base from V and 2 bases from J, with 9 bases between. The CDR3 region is CASSLAHSPYEQYF. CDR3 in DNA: TGTGCCAGCAGCTTAGCTCACTCCCCCTACGAGCAGTACTTC. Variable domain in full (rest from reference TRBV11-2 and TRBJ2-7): EAGVAQSPRYKIIEKRQSVAFWCNPISGHATLYWYQQILGQGPKLLIQFQNNGVVDDSQLPKDRFSAERLKGVDSTLKIQPAKLEDSAVYLCASSLAHSPYEQYFGPGTRLTVT.

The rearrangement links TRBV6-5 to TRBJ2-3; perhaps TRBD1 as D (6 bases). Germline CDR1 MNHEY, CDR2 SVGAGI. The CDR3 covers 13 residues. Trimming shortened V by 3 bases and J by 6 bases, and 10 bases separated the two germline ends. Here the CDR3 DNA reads TGTGCCAGCAGTTATGGGGGCTTGGATACGCAGTATTTT. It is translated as CASSYGGLDTQYF.

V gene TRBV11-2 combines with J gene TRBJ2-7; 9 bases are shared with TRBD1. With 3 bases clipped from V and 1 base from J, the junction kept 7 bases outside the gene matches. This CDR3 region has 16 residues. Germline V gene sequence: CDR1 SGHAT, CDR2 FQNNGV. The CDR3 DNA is TGTGCCAGCAGCTTGGCGGTTGGGACAGGGTCCTACGAGCAGTACTTC. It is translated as CASSLAVGTGSYEQYF.

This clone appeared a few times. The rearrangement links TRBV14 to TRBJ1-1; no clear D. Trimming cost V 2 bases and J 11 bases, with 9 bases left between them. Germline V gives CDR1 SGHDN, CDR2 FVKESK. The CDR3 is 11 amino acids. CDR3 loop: CASSQSRRAFF. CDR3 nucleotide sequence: TGTGCCAGCAGCCAATCCAGGAGGGCTTTCTTT.

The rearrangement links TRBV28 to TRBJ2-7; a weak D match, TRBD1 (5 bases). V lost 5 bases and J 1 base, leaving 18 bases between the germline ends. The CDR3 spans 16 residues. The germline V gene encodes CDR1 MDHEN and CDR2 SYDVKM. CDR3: CASSPSKDTVSYEQYF. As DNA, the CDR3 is TGTGCCAGCAGTCCCTCAAAGGACACAGTATCCTACGAGCAGTACTTC.

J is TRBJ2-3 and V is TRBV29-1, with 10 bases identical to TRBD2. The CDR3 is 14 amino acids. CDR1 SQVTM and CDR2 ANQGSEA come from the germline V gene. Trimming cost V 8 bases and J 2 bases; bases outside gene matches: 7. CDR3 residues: CSLSSGGTTDTQYF. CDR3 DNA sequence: TGCAGCCTTTCTAGCGGGGGAACCACAGATACGCAGTATTTT.

This CDR3 reads CASSASRQKGETQYF. In DNA form, the CDR3 reads TGTGCCAGCAGTGCCTCCCGACAGAAAGGGGAGACCCAGTACTTC. V and J are TRBV27 and TRBJ2-5; TRBD1 might be the D (5 bases). Germline CDR1 MNHEY, CDR2 SMNVEV (reference sequence). The CDR3 consists of 15 residues. Deletions cut 5 bases from V and 5 bases from J, with 18 bases between.

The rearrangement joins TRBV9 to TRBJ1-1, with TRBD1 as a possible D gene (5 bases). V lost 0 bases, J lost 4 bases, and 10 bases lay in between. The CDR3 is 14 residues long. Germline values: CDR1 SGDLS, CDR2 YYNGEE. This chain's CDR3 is CASSVAGIGTEAFF. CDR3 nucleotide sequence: TGTGCCAGCAGCGTAGCAGGGATCGGCACTGAAGCTTTCTTT.

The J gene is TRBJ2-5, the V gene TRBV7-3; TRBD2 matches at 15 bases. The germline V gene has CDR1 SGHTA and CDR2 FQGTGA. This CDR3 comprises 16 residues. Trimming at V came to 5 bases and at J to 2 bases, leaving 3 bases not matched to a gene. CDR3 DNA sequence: TGTGCCAGCAGCGAAGGACTAGCGGGGGGGCAAGAGACCCAGTACTTC. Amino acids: CASSEGLAGGQETQYF.